The 11 T cell receptor beta chains below were found in one sample sequenced in a study of T-cell memory formation after mild COVID-19. MiXCR was run by TCRdb on the 5' RACE reads, yielding one entry per CDR3 protein. This repertoire shows roughly 340,000 distinct CDR3 sequences, 20% to 25% found once; its top ten account for around 20%. Sample: PBMCs or a T cell subset sorted from them (not recorded which). The source is a young man who had mild COVID-19 (a few samples of this study predate the infection). Cell type and time point are not known.

The rearrangement uses TRBV20-1 and TRBJ2-1; a possible D gene is TRBD1 (6 bases). V was shortened by 4 bases and J by 8 bases, with 21 bases between the two germline ends. Germline assignment: CDR1 DFQATT and CDR2 SNEGSKA (reference sequence). The length of the CDR3 is 15 residues. CDR3 residues: CSATTTGVGRDEQFF. The CDR3 bases are TGCAGTGCTACTACGACAGGCGTCGGCCGAGATGAGCAGTTCTTC.

This clonotype was counted between two and nine times. The chain recombines TRBV10-3 with TRBJ2-1; no firm D call. CDR3 length equals 14 residues. Germline CDR1 is ENHRY and CDR2 is SYGVKD. V gave up 7 bases and J gave up 2 bases, with 12 bases separating them. In DNA form, the CDR3 reads TGTGCCATCACCGAGACACCCACCTACAATGAGCAGTTCTTC. Its translation is CAITETPTYNEQFF.

This clonotype was detected only a few times. The CDR3 here is CASSIRGAPYNEQFF. CDR3 DNA: TGCGCCAGCAGCATAAGGGGGGCCCCCTACAATGAGCAGTTCTTC. This chain connects TRBV10-2 to TRBJ2-1, with D perhaps TRBD1 or TRBD2 (6 bases each). CDR1 is WSHSY, CDR2 SAAADI, per germline. Trimming shortened V by 6 bases and J by 2 bases, and 14 bases separated the two germline ends. This CDR3 is 15 amino acids long.

The V gene is TRBV9, the J gene TRBJ2-1; TRBD1 aligns across 9 bases. The germline gives CDR1 SGDLS, CDR2 YYNGEE. The CDR3 has 16 residues. V was clipped by 3 bases and J by 8 bases; unmatched bases: 12. This CDR3 reads CASSERTGASFDEQFF. Here the CDR3 DNA reads TGTGCCAGCAGCGAGCGGACAGGGGCAAGTTTCGATGAGCAGTTCTTC.

This clonotype was seen a handful of times. The chain has TRBV12-3 or TRBV12-4 and TRBJ2-7, with a weak D call TRBD1 (6 bases). CDR3 size: 13 residues. Between the trimmed V and J ends, which lost 6 bases and 4 bases, there was a span of 13 bases. CDR3 amino acids: CASSRQENYEQYV. CDR3 sequence (DNA): TGTGCCAGCAGCCGACAGGAGAATTACGAGCAGTACGTC.

This rearrangement joins TRBV29-1 to TRBJ2-1; D ambiguous. Germline V gene data show CDR1 as SQVTM and CDR2 as ANQGSEA. The CDR3 is made up of 15 amino acids. V dropped 0 bases and J dropped 0 bases, with 9 bases sitting between them. Here the CDR3 reads CSVEDRKNSYNEQFF. The CDR3 nucleotides are TGCAGCGTTGAAGATCGAAAGAACTCCTACAATGAGCAGTTCTTC.

This clonotype was counted only a few times. V usage is TRBV9 and J usage is TRBJ1-1; D gene uncertain. Germline lookup yields CDR1 SGDLS and CDR2 YYNGEE. The V end was cut by 0 bases, the J end by 1 base, with 13 bases between. The CDR3 is 16 residues long. The CDR3 DNA reads TGTGCCAGCAGCGTAGGGTCGATGGCGGAGAACACTGAAGCTTTCTTT. This codes for CASSVGSMAENTEAFF. Full variable domain (remainder filled in from reference TRBV9 and TRBJ1-1): DSGVTQTPKHLITATGQRVTLRCSPRSGDLSVYWYQQSLDQGLQFLIQYYNGEERAKGNILERFSAQQFPDLHSELNLSSLELGDSALYFCASSVGSMAENTEAFFGQGTRLTVV.

The rearrangement links TRBV10-3 to TRBJ2-3; TRBD2 matches 10 bases. From germline, CDR1 is ENHRY and CDR2 SYGVKD. CDR3 size: 15 residues. The V and J ends lost 3 bases and 0 bases, in that order; junction bases with no gene match: 0. CDR3 in amino acids: CAISELAGSTDTQYF. The CDR3 bases are TGTGCCATCAGTGAACTAGCGGGAAGCACAGATACGCAGTATTTT.

This clonotype was counted at least ten times. A junction end diverges from the germline sequence, so it may reflect a read error. The CDR3 DNA follows: TGTGCCAGCAGCTTAGGAGGATCGAACACCGGGGAGCTGTTTTTT. Translating gives CASSLGGSNTGELFF. This chain uses TRBV5-1 with TRBJ2-2; possibly TRBD2 for D (5 bases). Germline V gives CDR1 SGHRS, CDR2 YFSETQ. The CDR3 sequence is 15 residues long.

In regard to this clonotype: The junction departs from the called germline gene at one end, perhaps through a read error. The J gene is TRBJ2-1, the V gene TRBV6-2 or TRBV6-3; TRBD2 aligns across 10 bases. Germline V lookup: CDR1 MNHEY, CDR2 SVGEGT. The CDR3 is 13 amino acids. The CDR3 loop is CAGQRGGHNEQFF. The CDR3 DNA follows: TGCGCAGGACAGCGGGGGGGACACAATGAGCAGTTCTTC.

This clonotype has a handful of counts. The CDR3: CASSWDRGNGYTF. Written as DNA, the CDR3 is TGTGCCAGCAGCTGGGACAGGGGGAATGGCTACACCTTC. The rearrangement joins TRBV11-1 to TRBJ1-2, with 11 bases lining up with TRBD1. CDR1 and CDR2 (germline): SGHAT, FQDESV (reference sequence). Trimming removed 4 bases from V and 6 bases from J; junction bases left unmatched: 1. CDR3 length: 13 residues.